This record looks at one T cell receptor beta chain sequence and its context. The specificity of this receptor is unknown. One base away there is no much larger clone; base qualities are not given. The collaborating institutions used their own protocols to collect whole blood in K2EDTA tubes. For TCRbeta analysis, collaborators shipped samples as frozen whole blood, isolated PBMCs, or DNA extracted from either of those sample types. CDR1 and CDR2 were assigned from the germline V gene (reference sequence) as SEHNR and FQNEAQ. From cysteine to phenylalanine, the CDR3 is 14 amino acids long. Just CDR3 DNA is preserved here, 42 bases in frame from base 1. At the junction V is shortened by 1 base and J by 2 bases; bases outside the gene matches: 2. The data are from a study of blood T cell repertoires in COVID-19 (dated by TCRdb to the early 2020s). The study in broad terms: Samples from collaborators originated in the United States, Italy and Spain and spanned both the acute and convalescent phases of COVID-19. The dataset comprised deeply sampled blood TCRbeta repertoires from subjects exposed to, actively infected with, or recovered from COVID-19. A freely available public database, intended as a resource for researchers studying the immune response to SARS-CoV-2, is where the repertoires were released. The prospective study material was composed of cDNA or gDNA derived from T cells, B-cell-depleted T cells, or PBMCs. Where HLA class I and class II types were available, the types were taken from metadata supplied by the sample provider, not from assay-based typing. Sample metadata almost always included a de-identified subject ID, COVID-19 status, age in years and sex. Samples were obtained from the ongoing ImmuneRACE study (first 160 participants) and from 1,200 or so subjects provided by 6 global collaborators.

Results the study describes overall, beyond this receptor: How much clinical and demographic metadata was included differed by source and by participant, and the metadata was provided uncurated.

The immunoSEQ Assay, a bias-controlled multiplex PCR, was used to amplify TCRbeta CDR3 regions from genomic DNA. The published analysis was carried out like this. The number of nucleated cells in each sample was estimated from the amplification of reference gene primers within the assay. Sequence reads were collapsed and filtered to measure the absolute abundance of every unique TCRbeta CDR3 rearrangement. For each sample, productive Simpson clonality was calculated as the square root of Simpson's diversity index over productive rearrangements. TCRdb carries this immuneACCESS record with in-frame sequences only. Its versions omit some clonotypes, under half of them owing to an unresolved V gene in the studies checked, with the rest unexplained. The D gene and trimming were derived from the DNA, and the V and J assignments and clone size from that table. The sample includes over 100,000 clones, with more than 80% observed a single time. The leading ten clones occupy roughly 4.4% of the sample.

The chain couples TRBV7-9 to TRBJ2-7, with 7 middle bases fitting TRBD1. Sequenced sample: peripheral blood. The clonotype comes from a human donor in a cohort sampled during active COVID-19. The CDR3 protein sequence reads: CASSLETGAYEQYF. The DNA is as follows: TGTGCCAGCAGCTTAGAAACAGGGGCCTACGAGCAGTACTTC. The full variable domain, completed from the reference TRBV7-9 and TRBJ2-7 proteins outside the CDR3, reads DTGVSQNPRHKITKRGQNVTFRCDPISEHNRLYWYRQTLGQGPEFLTYFQNEAQLEKSRLLSDRFSAERPKGSFSTLEIQRTEQGDSAMYLCASSLETGAYEQYFGPGTRLTVT.